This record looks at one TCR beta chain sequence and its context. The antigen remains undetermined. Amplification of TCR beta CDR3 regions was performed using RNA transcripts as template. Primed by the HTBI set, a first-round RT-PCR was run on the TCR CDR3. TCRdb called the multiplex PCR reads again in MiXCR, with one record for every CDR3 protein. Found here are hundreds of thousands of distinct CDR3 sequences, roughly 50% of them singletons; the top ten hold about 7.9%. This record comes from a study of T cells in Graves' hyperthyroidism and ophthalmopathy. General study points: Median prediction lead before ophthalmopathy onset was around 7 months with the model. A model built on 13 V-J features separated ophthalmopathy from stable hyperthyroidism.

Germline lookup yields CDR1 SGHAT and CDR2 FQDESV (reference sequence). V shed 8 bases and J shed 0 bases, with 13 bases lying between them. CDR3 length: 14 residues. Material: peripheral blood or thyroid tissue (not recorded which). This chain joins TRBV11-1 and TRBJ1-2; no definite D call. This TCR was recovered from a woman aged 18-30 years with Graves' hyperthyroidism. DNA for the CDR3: TGTGCCAGCCTCCCCCCGACCGCTAACTATGGCTACACCTTC. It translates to CASLPPTANYGYTF.